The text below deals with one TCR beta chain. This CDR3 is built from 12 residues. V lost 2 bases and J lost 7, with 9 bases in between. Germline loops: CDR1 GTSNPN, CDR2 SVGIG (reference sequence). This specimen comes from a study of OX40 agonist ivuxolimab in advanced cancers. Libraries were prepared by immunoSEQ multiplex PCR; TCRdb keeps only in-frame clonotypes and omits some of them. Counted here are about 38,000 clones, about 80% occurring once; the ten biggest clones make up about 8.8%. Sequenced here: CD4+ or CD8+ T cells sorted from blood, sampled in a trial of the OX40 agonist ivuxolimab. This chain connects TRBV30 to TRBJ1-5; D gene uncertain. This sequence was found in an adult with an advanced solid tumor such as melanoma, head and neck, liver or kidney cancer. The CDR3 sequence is CAWSIPPQPQHF. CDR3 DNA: TGTGCCTGGAGTATCCCTCCACAGCCCCAGCATTTT. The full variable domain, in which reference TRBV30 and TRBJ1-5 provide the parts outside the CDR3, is SQTIHQWPATLVQPVGSPLSLECTVEGTSNPNLYWYRQAAGRGLQLLFYSVGIGQISSEVPQNLSASRPQDRQFILSSKKLLLSDSGFYLCAWSIPPQPQHFGDGTRLSIL.